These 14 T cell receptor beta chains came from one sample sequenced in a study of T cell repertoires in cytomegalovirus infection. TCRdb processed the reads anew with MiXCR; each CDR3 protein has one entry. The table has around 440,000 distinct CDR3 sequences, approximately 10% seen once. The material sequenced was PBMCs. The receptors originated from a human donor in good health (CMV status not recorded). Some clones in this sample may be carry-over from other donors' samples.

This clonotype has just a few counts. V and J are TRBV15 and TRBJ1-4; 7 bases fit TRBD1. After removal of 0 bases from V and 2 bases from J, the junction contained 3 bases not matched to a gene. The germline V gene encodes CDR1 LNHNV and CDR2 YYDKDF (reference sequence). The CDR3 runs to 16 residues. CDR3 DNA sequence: TGTGCCACCAGCAGAGAAAGGGGGCTTACTAATGAAAAACTGTTTTTT. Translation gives CATSRERGLTNEKLFF.

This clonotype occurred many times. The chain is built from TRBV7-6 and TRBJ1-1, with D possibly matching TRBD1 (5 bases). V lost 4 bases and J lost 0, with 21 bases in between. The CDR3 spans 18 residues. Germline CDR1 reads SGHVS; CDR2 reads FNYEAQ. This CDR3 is CASSSEPTTGYLNTEAFF. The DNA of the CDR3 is TGTGCCAGCAGCTCCGAGCCCACCACAGGTTATTTGAACACTGAAGCTTTCTTT. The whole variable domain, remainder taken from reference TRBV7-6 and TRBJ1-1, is GAGVSQSPRYKVTKRGQDVALRCDPISGHVSLYWYRQALGQGPEFLTYFNYEAQQDKSGLPNDRFSAERPEGSISTLTIQRTEQRDSAMYRCASSSEPTTGYLNTEAFFGQGTRLTVV.

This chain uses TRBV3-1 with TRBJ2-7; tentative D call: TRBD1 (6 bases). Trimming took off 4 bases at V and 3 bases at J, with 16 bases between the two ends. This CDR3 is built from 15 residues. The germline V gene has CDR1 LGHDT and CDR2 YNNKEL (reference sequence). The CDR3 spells CASSPRAGASYEQYF. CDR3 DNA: TGTGCCAGCAGCCCCCGAGCAGGGGCAAGCTACGAGCAGTACTTC.

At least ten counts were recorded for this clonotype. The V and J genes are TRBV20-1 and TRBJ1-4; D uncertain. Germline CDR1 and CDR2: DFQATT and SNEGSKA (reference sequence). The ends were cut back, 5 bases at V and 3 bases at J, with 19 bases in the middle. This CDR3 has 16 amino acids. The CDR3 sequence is CSAPIPSRSPNEKLFF. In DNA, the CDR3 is TGCAGTGCTCCTATACCCTCTAGAAGCCCTAATGAAAAACTGTTTTTT.

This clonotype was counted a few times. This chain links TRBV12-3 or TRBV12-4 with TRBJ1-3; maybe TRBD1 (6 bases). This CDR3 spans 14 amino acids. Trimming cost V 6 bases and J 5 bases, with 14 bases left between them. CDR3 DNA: TGTGCCAGCAGGGCCAGGGGTGGCAGAAACACCATATATTTT. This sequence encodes CASRARGGRNTIYF.

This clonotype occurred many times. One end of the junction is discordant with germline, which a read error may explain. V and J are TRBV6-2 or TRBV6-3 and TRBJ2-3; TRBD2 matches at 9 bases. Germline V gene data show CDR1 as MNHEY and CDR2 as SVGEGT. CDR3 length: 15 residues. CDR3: CASSDSGLATDTQYF. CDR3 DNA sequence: TGTGCCAGCAGTGACTCAGGACTAGCGACAGATACGCAGTATTTT.

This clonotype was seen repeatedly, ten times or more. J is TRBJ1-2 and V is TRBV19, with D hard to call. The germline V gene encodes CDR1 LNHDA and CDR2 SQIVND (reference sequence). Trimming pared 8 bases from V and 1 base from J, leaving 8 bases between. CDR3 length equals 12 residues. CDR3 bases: TGTGCCAGTCGGACGGATAACTATGGCTACACCTTC. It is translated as CASRTDNYGYTF.

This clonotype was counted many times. DNA of the CDR3: TGTGCCAGCAGATGGGACAGGGATAGCTACGAGCAGTACTTC. Residues: CASRWDRDSYEQYF. The V call is TRBV28, the J call TRBJ2-7, with 9 bases that match TRBD1. Germline CDR1 MDHEN, CDR2 SYDVKM. With 6 bases clipped from V and 3 bases from J, the junction kept 6 bases outside the gene matches. The CDR3 has 14 amino acids.

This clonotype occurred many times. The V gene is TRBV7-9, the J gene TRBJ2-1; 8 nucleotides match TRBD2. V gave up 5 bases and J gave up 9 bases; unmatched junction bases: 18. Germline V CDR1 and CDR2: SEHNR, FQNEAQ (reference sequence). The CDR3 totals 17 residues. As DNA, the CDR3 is TGTGCCAGCAGCCAAACCGAAGGGGCCGGGACTAGTGCTGAGCAGTTCTTC. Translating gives CASSQTEGAGTSAEQFF.

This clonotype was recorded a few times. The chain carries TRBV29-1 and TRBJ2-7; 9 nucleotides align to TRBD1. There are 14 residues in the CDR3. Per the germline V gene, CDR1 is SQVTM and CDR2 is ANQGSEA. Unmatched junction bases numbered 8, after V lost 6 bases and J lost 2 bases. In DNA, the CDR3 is TGCAGCGTGAGGGGGGACAGGGTGCCCTACGAGCAGTACTTC. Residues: CSVRGDRVPYEQYF.

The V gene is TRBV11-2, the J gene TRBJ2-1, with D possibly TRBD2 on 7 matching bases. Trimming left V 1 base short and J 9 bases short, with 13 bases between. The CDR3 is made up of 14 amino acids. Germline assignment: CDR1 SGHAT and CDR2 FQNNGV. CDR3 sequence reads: CASSLAGLGGEQFF. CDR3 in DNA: TGTGCCAGCAGCTTAGCAGGACTAGGGGGTGAGCAGTTCTTC.

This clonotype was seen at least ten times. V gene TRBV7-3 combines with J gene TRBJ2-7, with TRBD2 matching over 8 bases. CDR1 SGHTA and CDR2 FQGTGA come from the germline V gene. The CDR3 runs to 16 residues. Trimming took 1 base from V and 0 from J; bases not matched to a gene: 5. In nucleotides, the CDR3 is TGTGCCAGCAGCTTAAATCTGCGGGGGGCCTCCTACGAGCAGTACTTC. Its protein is CASSLNLRGASYEQYF.

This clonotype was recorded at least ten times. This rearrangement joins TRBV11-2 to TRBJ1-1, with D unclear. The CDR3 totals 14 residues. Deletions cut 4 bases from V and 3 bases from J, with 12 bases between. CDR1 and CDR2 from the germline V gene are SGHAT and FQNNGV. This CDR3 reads CASSSLPWDTEAFF. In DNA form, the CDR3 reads TGTGCCAGCAGCTCACTCCCCTGGGACACTGAAGCTTTCTTT.

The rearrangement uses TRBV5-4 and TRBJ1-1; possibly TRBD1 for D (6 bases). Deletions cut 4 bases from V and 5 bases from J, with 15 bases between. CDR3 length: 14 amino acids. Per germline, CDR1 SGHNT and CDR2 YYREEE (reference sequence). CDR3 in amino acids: CASSPGGLLTEAFF. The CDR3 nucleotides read TGTGCCAGCAGCCCCGGGGGGCTGTTAACTGAAGCTTTCTTT.